Below are 9 T cell receptor beta chains sequenced from a single sample in a study of tumor-infiltrating lymphocytes in primary liver carcinoma. With around 520 ng total RNA as template and a constant-region primer, TCR beta cDNA was made. Nested multiplex PCR, run for three rounds with slightly modified ARM-PCR, yielded TCR beta libraries. PCR rounds one and two used TRBV1-TRBV30 forward primers with a C-beta reverse primer for approximately 11 cycles each. TCRdb re-analysed the multiplex PCR reads in MiXCR, keeping a single row per CDR3 protein. Found here are approximately 340,000 distinct CDR3 sequences, roughly 61% of them singletons; the top ten hold under 8%. Germline DNA was also extracted, and blood RNA was taken from unsorted whole blood. Source material: peripheral blood. Source of these receptors: a man aged 40-55 years with primary liver carcinoma and hepatitis B virus infection.

This chain joins TRBV5-1 and TRBJ2-1, with D unresolved. Between the trimmed V and J ends, which lost 4 bases and 4 bases, there was a span of 9 bases. Germline assignment: CDR1 SGHRS and CDR2 YFSETQ. The CDR3 spans 13 residues. Here the CDR3 reads CASSPRRYNEQFF. For the CDR3, the DNA is TGCGCCAGCAGCCCGAGGCGGTACAATGAGCAGTTCTTC.

The gene calls are TRBV10-3 and TRBJ1-2; TRBD1 is a possible D gene (6 bases). The CDR3 length is 15 residues. The V gene's germline CDR1 is ENHRY and CDR2 SYGVKD. V dropped 7 bases and J dropped 3 bases, with 18 bases sitting between them. The CDR3 bases are TGTGCCATCATGAGCCCCGGACAGTCCTACTATGGCTACACCTTC. It encodes CAIMSPGQSYYGYTF.

As to this clonotype: A much larger clone is a single base away; this may be a read error. The genes are TRBV4-3 and TRBJ2-3, with TRBD2 matching over 9 bases. Germline assignment: CDR1 LGHNA and CDR2 YSLEER. The CDR3 has 16 amino acids. V shed 7 bases and J 1 base; nucleotides not matched to a gene: 9. In DNA, the CDR3 is TGCGCCAGCAACTCCTTAGCGGGAGTCGGCACAGATACGCAGTATTTT. Encoded protein: CASNSLAGVGTDTQYF.

This clonotype showed up just once. The chain carries TRBV4-1 and TRBJ2-7; D is undetermined. Trimming removed 0 bases from V and 1 base from J, with 10 bases in between. Germline V gives CDR1 MGHRA, CDR2 YSYEKL. The CDR3 is 15 residues long. The CDR3 here is CASSQEGVMSYEQYF. In DNA form, the CDR3 reads TGCGCCAGCAGCCAAGAGGGTGTGATGTCCTACGAGCAGTACTTC.

Points on this clonotype: A much larger clone differs from this one at a single base, so this may be a read error. The chain joins TRBV5-5 to TRBJ2-7, with TRBD1 matching 10 bases. V trimming: 4 bases; J trimming: 1 base; junction bases outside the gene matches: 8. The CDR3 has 16 residues. The germline V gene has CDR1 SGHKS and CDR2 YYEKEE (reference sequence). CDR3 residues: CASSHFGTGVSYEQYF. The CDR3 DNA reads TGTGCCAGCAGCCACTTCGGGACAGGGGTATCCTACGAGCAGTACTTC.

This clonotype has ten or more counts. This chain's CDR3 is CASNNRGQGNEQYF. Here the CDR3 DNA reads TGTGCCAGCAATAATCGGGGACAGGGGAACGAGCAGTACTTC. V gene TRBV6-5 combines with J gene TRBJ2-7, with TRBD1 identical over 10 bases. V shed 7 bases and J 5 bases; nucleotides not matched to a gene: 8. The CDR3 loop spans 14 amino acids. In germline, CDR1 is MNHEY, CDR2 SVGAGI.

Remarks on this clonotype: A much bigger clone sits one base away, suggesting this may be a read error. This chain joins TRBV6-1 and TRBJ2-7; 7 positions agree with TRBD1. Germline V gene lookup returns CDR1 MNHNS and CDR2 SASEGT. The CDR3 sequence is 14 residues long. The CDR3 sequence: CASIPSGGFEEHYF. Written as DNA, the CDR3 is TGTGCCAGCATCCCCTCAGGGGGATTCGAAGAGCACTACTTC.

A note on this clonotype: It may be a read error: a sequence one base away is much more abundant. This sequence joins TRBV6-1 and TRBJ2-1; 8 bases are shared with TRBD1. The CDR3 is 14 residues long. Germline V gene data show CDR1 as MNHNS and CDR2 as SASEGT. The CDR3 DNA reads as TGTGCCAGCAGTGCCGGGACAGGTTACATTGAGCAGTTCTTC. Protein product: CASSAGTGYIEQFF.

This clonotype was picked up a small number of times. In DNA, the CDR3 is TGCGCCAGCAGTCAATCCGGGACGCTAGGGGAAAAACTGTTTTTT. Amino acid sequence: CASSQSGTLGEKLFF. V usage is TRBV10-2 and J usage is TRBJ1-4; D may be TRBD1 (5 bases). The CDR3 is made up of 15 amino acids. V was trimmed by 5 bases and J by 8 bases, leaving 18 bases between them. Germline loops: CDR1 WSHSY, CDR2 SAAADI.